Shown below are 20 T cell receptor beta chains from a single sample sequenced in a study of blood T cell repertoires in COVID-19. The method was immunoSEQ multiplex PCR; TCRdb's version includes in-frame clones alone and lacks a portion of them. The table shows 200,000 or so clones, with approximately 80% occurring only once. Material: peripheral blood. These receptors were collected from a human donor with acute or convalescent COVID-19. The donor label of this sample is uncertain.

This sequence joins TRBV1 and TRBJ2-1; the table's TRBD1 call for D was not verified on the DNA. TRBV1 is designated a pseudogene. The CDR3 has 16 amino acids. The CDR3 region has the DNA TGCACCAGCAGCCCCGGACAGCCTCGCCCCTACAATGAGCAGTTCTTC. It encodes CTSSPGQPRPYNEQFF.

As concerns this clone: The same CDR3 can be traced to other DNA sequences in this sample. In DNA form, the CDR3 reads TGTGCCAGCTCACCCGGACAGGGTGGGACCTATGGCTACACCTTC. This sequence encodes CASSPGQGGTYGYTF. The rearrangement uses TRBV18 and TRBJ1-2, with 8 nucleotides matching TRBD1. V was clipped by 3 bases and J by 4 bases; unmatched bases: 7. Germline loops: CDR1 KGHSH, CDR2 LQKENI. This CDR3 is built from 15 residues.

The chain employs TRBV7-9 and TRBJ1-2; 7 bases line up with TRBD1. This CDR3 region has 12 residues. Looked up from germline, CDR1 is SEHNR and CDR2 is FQNEAQ (reference sequence). J lost 4 bases, V lost 4 bases, and 0 bases had no gene match. The CDR3 is CASSWTGYGYTF. DNA for the CDR3: TGTGCCAGCAGCTGGACAGGCTATGGCTACACCTTC.

The chain uses TRBV5-4 and TRBJ2-2; 10 nucleotides agree with TRBD2. Per germline, CDR1 SGHNT and CDR2 YYREEE (reference sequence). Losses at the gene ends were 4 bases for V and 3 bases for J; bases not matched to a gene: 3. The CDR3 spans 15 residues. The CDR3 DNA is TGTGCCAGCAGCCGGACTAGCGGATACACCGGGGAGCTGTTTTTT. Translated, it gives CASSRTSGYTGELFF.

V is TRBV9 and J is TRBJ1-4, with D unclear. This CDR3 comprises 16 residues. The V end lost 0 bases, the J end lost 8 bases, and 17 bases lay between the germline ends. CDR1 is SGDLS and CDR2 is YYNGEE in the germline V gene. The CDR3 sequence: CASSVGALEVREKLFF. The CDR3 DNA reads TGTGCCAGCAGCGTAGGGGCTCTGGAGGTGAGGGAAAAACTGTTTTTT.

This chain uses TRBV6-6 with TRBJ1-4; the D gene is possibly TRBD1 (5 bases). Trimming left V 0 bases short and J 3 bases short, with 11 bases between. This CDR3 is built from 16 residues. The germline V gene has CDR1 MNHNY and CDR2 SVGAGI (reference sequence). For the CDR3, the DNA is TGTGCCAGCAGTTACTCGACGGCAGGGTCTAATGAAAAACTGTTTTTT. This codes for CASSYSTAGSNEKLFF.

The rearrangement uses TRBV6-5 and TRBJ2-1; D is possibly TRBD2 (5 bases). In germline, CDR1 is MNHEY, CDR2 SVGAGI. The CDR3 is made up of 14 amino acids. Deletions cut 6 bases from V and 9 bases from J, with 18 bases between. CDR3 amino acids: CASRRDPEWREQFF. DNA of the CDR3: TGTGCCAGCAGACGGGATCCAGAGTGGCGTGAGCAGTTCTTC.

The V call is TRBV14, the J call TRBJ1-1; D is unresolved. The CDR3 extends over 13 amino acids. Trimming pared 3 bases from V and 0 bases from J, leaving 5 bases between. CDR1 SGHDN and CDR2 FVKESK come from the germline V gene. CDR3 loop: CASSQNMNTEAFF. For the CDR3, the DNA is TGTGCCAGCAGCCAGAACATGAACACTGAAGCTTTCTTT. Full variable domain (remainder filled in from reference TRBV14 and TRBJ1-1): EAGVTQFPSHSVIEKGQTVTLRCDPISGHDNLYWYRRVMGKEIKFLLHFVKESKQDESGMPNNRFLAERTGGTYSTLKVQPAELEDSGVYFCASSQNMNTEAFFGQGTRLTVV.

This clone came up once. This chain connects TRBV5-6 to TRBJ1-2; the match to TRBD1 covers 9 bases. This CDR3 region has 15 residues. Germline CDR1 and CDR2: SGHDT and YYEEEE. Germline trimming cut 4 bases from V and 4 bases from J; bases unmatched to any gene: 8. CDR3 sequence: CASSDGTGYPYGYTF. The CDR3 DNA reads TGTGCCAGCAGCGATGGGACAGGGTATCCCTATGGCTACACCTTC.

The chain joins TRBV6-5 to TRBJ2-6, with TRBD1 as a possible D gene (5 bases). The V gene lost 2 bases and the J gene lost 0 bases, with 5 bases spanning the gap. CDR1 and CDR2 from the germline V gene are MNHEY and SVGAGI. The CDR3 extends over 15 amino acids. CDR3 bases: TGTGCCAGCAGTTACGACAGCTCTGGGGCCAACGTCCTGACTTTC. Translated, it gives CASSYDSSGANVLTF.

V gene TRBV11-2 combines with J gene TRBJ2-7, with a tentative D call TRBD2 (6 bases). The germline V gene has CDR1 SGHAT and CDR2 FQNNGV. This CDR3 comprises 13 residues. The V gene lost 8 bases and the J gene lost 2 bases, with 13 bases spanning the gap. The CDR3 protein is CASATQRAYEQYF. DNA of the CDR3: TGTGCCAGCGCCACCCAGCGGGCCTACGAGCAGTACTTC.

The chain links TRBV7-2 to TRBJ2-1; weak D call: TRBD2 (5 bases). V was trimmed by 0 bases and J by 10 bases, leaving 7 bases between them. Germline CDR1 SGHTA, CDR2 FQGNSA. There are 12 residues in the CDR3. The DNA for the CDR3 is TGTGCCAGCAGCTTAGCTAGACTAGAGCAGTTCTTC. This translates into CASSLARLEQFF.

The CDR3 DNA reads as TGTGCCAGCTCACCAGGCAGATCCTACGAGCAGTACTTC. Translated, it gives CASSPGRSYEQYF. The J gene is TRBJ2-7, the V gene TRBV18, with D unclear. The V and J ends lost 2 bases and 1 base respectively, with 6 bases between them. The CDR3 has 13 amino acids. Germline V gene data show CDR1 as KGHSH and CDR2 as LQKENI. Together with reference TRBV18 and TRBJ2-7, the CDR3 gives the full variable domain: NAGVMQNPRHLVRRRGQEARLRCSPMKGHSHVYWYRQLPEEGLKFMVYLQKENIIDESGMPKERFSAEFPKEGPSILRIQQVVRGDSAAYFCASSPGRSYEQYFGPGTRLTVT.

The chain carries TRBV30 and TRBJ1-1; D unresolved. The CDR3 contains 16 residues. Germline lookup yields CDR1 GTSNPN and CDR2 SVGIG (reference sequence). The V and J ends lost 0 bases and 1 base respectively, with 15 bases between them. The CDR3: CAWSVRVGVRNTEAFF. In DNA, the CDR3 is TGTGCCTGGAGTGTACGCGTGGGCGTCCGGAACACTGAAGCTTTCTTT.

V gene TRBV11-3 combines with J gene TRBJ2-1; 8 bases agree with TRBD2. The V gene's germline CDR1 is SGHNT and CDR2 YENEEA. CDR3 length equals 14 residues. V was pared by 5 bases and J by 9 bases, with 9 bases of the junction left unmatched. The CDR3: CASSISGTRGEQFF. As DNA, the CDR3 is TGTGCCAGCAGCATTAGCGGGACAAGAGGTGAGCAGTTCTTC.

This chain links TRBV6-2 or TRBV6-3 with TRBJ2-5; TRBD2 matches at 7 bases. V trimming: 2 bases; J trimming: 9 bases; junction bases outside the gene matches: 6. Germline V lookup: CDR1 MNHEY, CDR2 SVGEGT. The CDR3 covers 13 residues. CDR3 loop: CASSYERESSQYF. The CDR3, as DNA: TGTGCCAGCAGTTACGAGCGGGAATCGTCCCAGTACTTC.

This chain connects TRBV19 to TRBJ2-6; 9 bases agree with TRBD1. Germline V gene lookup returns CDR1 LNHDA and CDR2 SQIVND (reference sequence). The CDR3 has 17 residues. V shed 0 bases and J 2 bases; nucleotides not matched to a gene: 2. CDR3 in DNA: TGTGCCAGTAGTATAGAGGGACAGGGTACTGGGGCCAACGTCCTGACTTTC. Its translation is CASSIEGQGTGANVLTF. The variable domain in full, with the rest retrieved from reference TRBV19 and TRBJ2-6, is DGGITQSPKYLFRKEGQNVTLSCEQNLNHDAMYWYRQDPGQGLRLIYYSQIVNDFQKGDIAEGYSVSREKKESFPLTVTSAQKNPTAFYLCASSIEGQGTGANVLTFGAGSRLTVL.

The chain links TRBV7-2 to TRBJ1-6, with D hard to call. The CDR3 is made up of 13 amino acids. CDR1 is SGHTA, CDR2 FQGNSA, per germline. Trimming cost V 3 bases and J 10 bases, with 10 bases left between them. Here the CDR3 reads CASSLEGGSPLHF. The CDR3 region has the DNA TGTGCCAGCAGCTTGGAGGGTGGCTCACCCCTCCACTTT.

The chain carries TRBV7-8 and TRBJ1-1; 9 bases fit TRBD1. V lost 4 bases, J lost 4 bases, and 4 bases stayed unmatched. CDR1 is SGHVS, CDR2 FQNEAQ, per germline. This CDR3 contains 14 residues. CDR3 sequence: CASSSRQGGTEAFF. The CDR3 DNA follows: TGTGCCAGCAGCTCACGACAGGGGGGCACTGAAGCTTTCTTT. Full variable domain (missing parts from reference TRBV7-8 and TRBJ1-1): GAGVSQSPRYKVAKRGQDVALRCDPISGHVSLFWYQQALGQGPEFLTYFQNEAQLDKSGLPSDRFFAERPEGSVSTLKIQRTQQEDSAVYLCASSSRQGGTEAFFGQGTRLTVV.

The genes are TRBV6-6 and TRBJ2-3; tentative D call: TRBD1 (5 bases). Germline CDR1 reads MNHNY; CDR2 reads SVGAGI (reference sequence). With 7 bases removed from V and 2 bases from J, the gap between germline ends came to 10 bases. The CDR3 totals 13 residues. The CDR3 sequence: CASKGAPTDTQYF. The CDR3 nucleotides are TGTGCCAGCAAAGGGGCCCCCACAGATACGCAGTATTTT.